The 29 T cell receptor beta chains in this list originate from one sample, sequenced in a study of blood T cell repertoires in COVID-19. Data came from immunoSEQ multiplex PCR; TCRdb stores just in-frame clones and leaves some out. This table holds a few hundred thousand clones, approximately 81% found once. Input material: PBMCs or T cells enriched from blood (not recorded which). The source of these receptors is a woman in her forties or fifties who had been exposed to COVID-19.

The CDR3 coding sequence is TGTGCCAGCAGCTTCCGGGACAGGGGAACAGACACCTTC. As protein: CASSFRDRGTDTF. The rearrangement uses TRBV5-6 and TRBJ1-2, with 10 bases aligning to TRBD1. In germline, CDR1 is SGHDT, CDR2 YYEEEE. V shed 2 bases and J 12 bases; nucleotides not matched to a gene: 7. The CDR3 runs 13 residues.

This clone was counted a single time. The chain has TRBV27 and TRBJ1-5, with D possibly being TRBD1 (5 bases). Germline V lookup: CDR1 MNHEY, CDR2 SMNVEV (reference sequence). The CDR3 covers 14 residues. V lost 1 base, J lost 4 bases, and 8 bases lay in between. This CDR3 is CASSLFGGNQPQHF. The DNA of the CDR3 is TGTGCCAGCAGTTTATTCGGGGGGAATCAGCCCCAGCATTTT.

This chain joins TRBV6-5 and TRBJ1-5, with 8 bases identical to TRBD1. Trimming at V came to 5 bases and at J to 7 bases, leaving 4 bases not matched to a gene. Germline V gene sequence: CDR1 MNHEY, CDR2 SVGAGI. The CDR3 has 13 amino acids. The CDR3 nucleotides read TGTGCCAGCAGTAAGGACAGGGCGCAGCCCCAGCATTTT. This encodes CASSKDRAQPQHF.

The chain links TRBV30 to TRBJ1-3; D is unclear. Germline CDR1 and CDR2: GTSNPN and SVGIG (reference sequence). The CDR3 is made up of 15 amino acids. The V end lost 7 bases, the J end lost 4 bases, and 20 bases lay between the germline ends. CDR3 residues: CALVRTPPWGNTIYF. The CDR3 bases are TGTGCCTTGGTGAGAACCCCGCCATGGGGAAACACCATATATTTT.

This chain links TRBV5-5 with TRBJ1-1, with D maybe TRBD1 (6 bases). CDR1 is SGHKS and CDR2 is YYEKEE in the germline V gene (reference sequence). The CDR3 is 12 amino acids. Trimming took 3 bases from V and 3 from J, leaving 6 bases between them. CDR3 nucleotides: TGTGCCAGCAGCTCAGGGGACACTGAAGCTTTCTTT. Translation: CASSSGDTEAFF.

The V call is TRBV3-1 (or the pseudogene TRBV3-2), the J call TRBJ2-7; a possible D gene is TRBD1 (5 bases). CDR1 is LGHDT, CDR2 YNNKEL, per germline (reference sequence). The CDR3 is made up of 14 amino acids. Trimming took off 1 base at V and 3 bases at J, with 10 bases between the two ends. CDR3 nucleotides: TGTGCCAGCAGCCAAGGGGGCGGAAACTACGAGCAGTACTTC. Amino acids: CASSQGGGNYEQYF.

The rearrangement joins TRBV24-1 to TRBJ2-5; 7 positions match TRBD1. CDR1 and CDR2 from the germline V gene are KGHDR and SFDVKD. V shed 3 bases and J 3 bases; nucleotides not matched to a gene: 9. This CDR3 has 16 residues. The CDR3 is CATSDPARQGKETQYF. The CDR3 coding sequence is TGTGCCACCAGTGATCCCGCCAGACAGGGTAAAGAGACCCAGTACTTC.

V gene TRBV18 combines with J gene TRBJ2-3, with unresolved D. This CDR3 has 12 amino acids. Trimming cost V 4 bases and J 6 bases, with 8 bases left between them. Looked up from germline, CDR1 is KGHSH and CDR2 is LQKENI. The CDR3 is CASSLGPDTQYF. The CDR3 DNA reads TGTGCCAGCTCACTCGGTCCCGATACGCAGTATTTT. Full variable domain (remainder filled in from reference TRBV18 and TRBJ2-3): NAGVMQNPRHLVRRRGQEARLRCSPMKGHSHVYWYRQLPEEGLKFMVYLQKENIIDESGMPKERFSAEFPKEGPSILRIQQVVRGDSAAYFCASSLGPDTQYFGPGTRLTVL.

This chain connects TRBV10-3 to TRBJ1-2, with 7 bases that match TRBD1. J lost 8 bases, V lost 6 bases, and 6 bases had no gene match. Germline CDR1 is ENHRY and CDR2 is SYGVKD. The CDR3 contains 12 residues. The CDR3 DNA is TGTGCCATCAGGCGACAGGGTGACGGCTACACCTTC. This sequence encodes CAIRRQGDGYTF.

The V call is TRBV29-1, the J call TRBJ1-1, with unresolved D. CDR1 is SQVTM and CDR2 is ANQGSEA in the germline V gene. The CDR3 sequence is 11 residues long. Trimming removed 6 bases at V and 11 bases at J, with 16 bases between. Written as DNA, the CDR3 is TGCAGCGTGCAGGACGGAGGCGAGGCTTTCTTT. As protein: CSVQDGGEAFF. Based on the CDR3 plus reference TRBV29-1 and TRBJ1-1, the full variable domain is SAVISQKPSRDICQRGTSLTIQCQVDSQVTMMFWYRQQPGQSLTLIATANQGSEATYESGFVIDKFPISRPNLTFSTLTVSNMSPEDSSIYLCSVQDGGEAFFGQGTRLTVV.

The V gene is TRBV7-7, the J gene TRBJ2-7; no reliable D call. The CDR3 consists of 15 residues. V shed 5 bases and J shed 1 base, with 15 bases lying between them. Germline V lookup: CDR1 SSHAT, CDR2 FNYEAQ (reference sequence). In DNA, the CDR3 is TGTGCCAGCAGCCTATGCCCTGGCAGGTCCTACGAGCAGTACTTC. Its protein product is CASSLCPGRSYEQYF.

The chain links TRBV12-3 or TRBV12-4 to TRBJ1-6; perhaps TRBD1 as D (6 bases). The CDR3 runs to 13 residues. V was cut by 5 bases and J by 10 bases, with 12 bases left in between. CDR3 DNA sequence: TGTGCCAGCAGTCGAGGACAGTTCTCACCCCTCCACTTT. It translates to CASSRGQFSPLHF.

This chain uses TRBV24-1 with TRBJ2-2; unclear D gene. The V end was cut by 4 bases, the J end by 6 bases, with 11 bases between. This CDR3 contains 14 residues. Germline lookup yields CDR1 KGHDR and CDR2 SFDVKD. The CDR3 region has the DNA TGTGCCACCAGTGAAACGGCTGGGCCCGGGGAGCTGTTTTTT. This encodes CATSETAGPGELFF.

This rearrangement joins TRBV4-3 to TRBJ1-2, with TRBD1 as a possible D gene (6 bases). The V end lost 4 bases, the J end lost 4 bases, and 16 bases lay between the germline ends. Germline V CDR1 and CDR2: LGHNA, YSLEER. There are 15 residues in the CDR3. As DNA, the CDR3 is TGCGCCAGCAGCCCGCACAGGGAAAAGGGCTATGGCTACACCTTC. This encodes CASSPHREKGYGYTF.

The chain uses TRBV19 and TRBJ2-3; 8 bases match TRBD2. Germline CDR1 LNHDA, CDR2 SQIVND (reference sequence). CDR3 length equals 13 residues. The junction had 4 bases not matched to a gene; V was cut back by 5 bases and J by 6 bases. The CDR3 protein is CASSGSGGDTQYF. The CDR3 coding sequence is TGTGCCAGTAGTGGGTCGGGGGGGGATACGCAGTATTTT.

The chain combines TRBV30 with TRBJ1-1; D is perhaps TRBD1 (5 bases). The germline V gene encodes CDR1 GTSNPN and CDR2 SVGIG (reference sequence). The CDR3 runs to 14 residues. Deletions cut 3 bases from V and 0 bases from J, with 11 bases between. The CDR3 sequence: CAWSQGALNTEAFF. The CDR3 bases are TGTGCCTGGAGCCAAGGGGCCTTGAACACTGAAGCTTTCTTT. Looking up the rest from reference TRBV30 and TRBJ1-1 gives the full variable domain: SQTIHQWPATLVQPVGSPLSLECTVEGTSNPNLYWYRQAAGRGLQLLFYSVGIGQISSEVPQNLSASRPQDRQFILSSKKLLLSDSGFYLCAWSQGALNTEAFFGQGTRLTVV.

Only one count was recorded for this clone. This chain connects TRBV20-1 to TRBJ2-7; no clear D gene. This CDR3 has 11 amino acids. V was clipped by 0 bases and J by 7 bases, with 7 bases between them. Germline V CDR1 and CDR2: DFQATT, SNEGSKA (reference sequence). The CDR3 sequence is CSARDAAEQYF. CDR3 DNA: TGCAGTGCTAGAGATGCGGCGGAGCAGTACTTC.

The chain is built from TRBV5-1 and TRBJ1-4; possibly TRBD1 for D (5 bases). The CDR3 has 16 amino acids. Germline V gene sequence: CDR1 SGHRS, CDR2 YFSETQ. V lost 4 bases and J 2 bases, leaving 15 bases between the germline ends. The CDR3 sequence: CASSLDQEGTNEKLFF. The CDR3 DNA reads TGCGCCAGCAGCCTAGACCAGGAGGGGACTAATGAAAAACTGTTTTTT.

The V and J genes are TRBV5-1 and TRBJ1-3; D not resolved. Germline V gives CDR1 SGHRS, CDR2 YFSETQ. V was clipped by 4 bases and J by 0 bases, with 14 bases between them. This CDR3 spans 16 amino acids. The CDR3 is CASSPLQVSSGNTIYF. DNA of the CDR3: TGCGCCAGCAGCCCCCTTCAGGTTAGCTCTGGAAACACCATATATTTT. Full variable domain (missing parts from reference TRBV5-1 and TRBJ1-3): KAGVTQTPRYLIKTRGQQVTLSCSPISGHRSVSWYQQTPGQGLQFLFEYFSETQRNKGNFPGRFSGRQFSNSRSEMNVSTLELGDSALYLCASSPLQVSSGNTIYFGEGSWLTVV.

The V call is TRBV6-2 or TRBV6-3, the J call TRBJ1-6; D call uncertain. This CDR3 has 14 amino acids. The germline V gene encodes CDR1 MNHEY and CDR2 SVGEGT. Trimming cost V 6 bases and J 9 bases, with 15 bases left between them. The CDR3 DNA follows: TGTGCCAGCAGCGATCCCTCCGGGAGTTCACCCCTCCACTTT. Translating it yields CASSDPSGSSPLHF.

The chain couples TRBV4-3 to TRBJ1-3, with D possibly being TRBD1 (5 bases). Germline CDR1 is LGHNA and CDR2 is YSLEER. Trimming took 0 bases from V and 3 from J, leaving 12 bases between them. The CDR3 contains 16 residues. DNA of the CDR3: TGCGCCAGCAGCCAAGATAGGGGAATCCTTGGAAACACCATATATTTT. It translates to CASSQDRGILGNTIYF.

The CDR3 here is CARSYLKPETQYF. CDR3 DNA: TGTGCCAGGAGTTACTTGAAACCCGAGACCCAGTACTTC. The V call is TRBV19, the J call TRBJ2-5, with D unresolved. Germline V gives CDR1 LNHDA, CDR2 SQIVND (reference sequence). The CDR3 extends over 13 amino acids. V was clipped by 9 bases and J by 5 bases, with 16 bases between them. Full variable domain (remainder filled in from reference TRBV19 and TRBJ2-5): DGGITQSPKYLFRKEGQNVTLSCEQNLNHDAMYWYRQDPGQGLRLIYYSQIVNDFQKGDIAEGYSVSREKKESFPLTVTSAQKNPTAFYLCARSYLKPETQYFGPGTRLLVL.

The chain combines TRBV7-2 with TRBJ1-5; 7 bases are shared with TRBD1. Germline trimming cut 4 bases from V and 3 bases from J; bases unmatched to any gene: 3. The CDR3 has 14 residues. The V gene's germline CDR1 is SGHTA and CDR2 FQGNSA. CDR3 loop: CASSSGTANQPQHF. The CDR3 DNA reads TGTGCCAGCAGCTCAGGGACAGCCAATCAGCCCCAGCATTTT.

The CDR3 nucleotides are TGTGCCACCAGCGGTGATTTCACAGATACGCAGTATTTT. Translated, it gives CATSGDFTDTQYF. The rearrangement joins TRBV24-1 to TRBJ2-3; D call uncertain. V was clipped by 7 bases and J by 2 bases, with 9 bases between them. This CDR3 is built from 13 residues. Per germline, CDR1 KGHDR and CDR2 SFDVKD.

This sequence joins TRBV28 and TRBJ2-6; 8 bases match TRBD2. The CDR3 is 16 residues long. CDR1 and CDR2 (germline): MDHEN, SYDVKM. J was trimmed by 2 bases and V by 6 bases; bases with no gene match: 6. CDR3 coding DNA: TGTGCCAGCAGCCCCCCCGGGGGGGCTGGGGCCAACGTCCTGACTTTC. It yields the protein CASSPPGGAGANVLTF.

This clone was counted a single time. This sample also contains other DNA sequences that code for the same CDR3. CDR3 in amino acids: CASSETTDTQYF. Written as DNA, the CDR3 is TGCGCCAGCAGTGAAACAACAGATACGCAGTATTTT. The chain uses TRBV5-1 and TRBJ2-3; D unclear. There are 12 residues in the CDR3. Germline V gives CDR1 SGHRS, CDR2 YFSETQ. V lost 5 bases, J lost 3 bases, and 7 bases lay in between.

This chain joins TRBV7-2 and TRBJ2-2, with 8 positions matching TRBD2. The V segment lost 8 bases and the J segment 5 bases; nucleotides outside the gene matches: 7. CDR1 is SGHTA and CDR2 is FQGNSA in the germline V gene. The CDR3 totals 14 residues. CDR3 bases: TGTGCCAGCCGTCGCCGGGGGGGAACCGGGGAGCTGTTTTTT. Amino acids: CASRRRGGTGELFF.

The chain joins TRBV19 to TRBJ2-5, with 7 bases fitting TRBD2. This CDR3 is built from 13 residues. CDR1 is LNHDA, CDR2 SQIVND, per germline (reference sequence). V lost 5 bases to trimming and J lost 4 bases; unmatched junction nucleotides: 4. The CDR3 sequence is CASSAPGGETQYF. The CDR3 DNA reads TGTGCCAGTAGTGCGCCGGGGGGAGAGACCCAGTACTTC.

The rearrangement uses TRBV19 and TRBJ1-1; D possibly corresponds to TRBD1 (6 bases). The CDR3 contains 18 residues. The V gene lost 5 bases and the J gene lost 2 bases, with 24 bases spanning the gap. Germline values: CDR1 LNHDA, CDR2 SQIVND (reference sequence). The CDR3, as DNA: TGTGCCAGTAGTTCGGCCTCAGGAACAGGGATCGGAAACACTGAAGCTTTCTTT. Translating gives CASSSASGTGIGNTEAFF. The entire variable domain, with the rest obtained from reference TRBV19 and TRBJ1-1, is as follows: DGGITQSPKYLFRKEGQNVTLSCEQNLNHDAMYWYRQDPGQGLRLIYYSQIVNDFQKGDIAEGYSVSREKKESFPLTVTSAQKNPTAFYLCASSSASGTGIGNTEAFFGQGTRLTVV.